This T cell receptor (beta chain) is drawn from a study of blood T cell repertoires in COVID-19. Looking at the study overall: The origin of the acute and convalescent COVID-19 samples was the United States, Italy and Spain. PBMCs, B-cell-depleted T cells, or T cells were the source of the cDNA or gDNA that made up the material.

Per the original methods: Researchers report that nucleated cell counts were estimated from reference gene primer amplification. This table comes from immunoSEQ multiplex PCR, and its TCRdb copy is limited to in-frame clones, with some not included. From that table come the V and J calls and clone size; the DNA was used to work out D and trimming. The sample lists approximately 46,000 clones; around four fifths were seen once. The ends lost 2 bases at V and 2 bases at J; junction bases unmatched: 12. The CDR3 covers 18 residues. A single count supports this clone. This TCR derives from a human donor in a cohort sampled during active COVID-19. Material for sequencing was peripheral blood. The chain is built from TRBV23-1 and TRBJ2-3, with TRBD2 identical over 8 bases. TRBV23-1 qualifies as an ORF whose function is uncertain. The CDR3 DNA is TGCGCCAGCAGTCAAATAGGGCGAGTAGCGGGGCACACAGATACGCAGTATTTT. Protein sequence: CASSQIGRVAGHTDTQYF.